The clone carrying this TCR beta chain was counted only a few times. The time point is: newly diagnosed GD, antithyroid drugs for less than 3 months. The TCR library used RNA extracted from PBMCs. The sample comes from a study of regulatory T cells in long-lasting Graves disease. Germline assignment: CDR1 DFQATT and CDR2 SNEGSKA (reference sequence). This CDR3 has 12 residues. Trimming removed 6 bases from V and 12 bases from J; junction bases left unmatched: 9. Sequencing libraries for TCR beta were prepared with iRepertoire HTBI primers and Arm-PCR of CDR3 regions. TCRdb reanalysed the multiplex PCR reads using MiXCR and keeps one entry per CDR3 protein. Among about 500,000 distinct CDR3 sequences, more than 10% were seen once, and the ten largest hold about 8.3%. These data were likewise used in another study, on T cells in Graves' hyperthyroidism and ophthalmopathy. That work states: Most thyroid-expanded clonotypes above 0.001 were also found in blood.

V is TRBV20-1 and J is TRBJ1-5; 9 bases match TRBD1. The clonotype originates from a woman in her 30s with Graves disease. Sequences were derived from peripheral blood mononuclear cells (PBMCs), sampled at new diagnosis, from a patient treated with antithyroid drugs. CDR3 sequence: CSALGQGELQHF. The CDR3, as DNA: TGCAGTGCCCTGGGACAGGGAGAGCTCCAGCATTTT.